This TCR beta chain was documented in a study of T cell responses to AZD1222 COVID-19 vaccine (dated by TCRdb to the early 2020s). A note on the overall study: A total of approximately 240 trial participants underwent TCR sequencing, of whom approximately 200 had received two doses of AZD1222 and about 26 had received two doses of the MenACWY control vaccine. Trial participants were enrolled by age into subgroups of 18-55, 56-69 and 70-plus years, and around 140, 26 and 57 TCR-sequenced participants, respectively, were included in these subgroups.

Regarding this clone: Which antigen it targets is not known. No much larger clone is present one base from it, and per-base qualities are unavailable.

CDR1 and CDR2, per the germline V gene (reference sequence), are LGHDT and YNNKEL. V sheds 4 bases and J sheds 2 bases, leaving 10 bases between their ends. The CDR3 contains 14 residues, cysteine and phenylalanine counted. CDR3 DNA only is kept here, 42 bases in frame from base 1. Beyond this particular receptor, the publication reports: Participants were mostly white British, with more females than males. The authors suggested clonal diversity may have been underestimated. CD4 TCRs associated with the vaccine covered the entire spike protein, and the dominant responses were in regions 160-218 and 743-854. Because no day 14 peak-response samples were available, repertoires were characterized only after the peak T cell response. Reportedly, almost half of the unique spike-specific TCRs recognized epitopes lying outside the regions that are mutated in the B.1.351 and B.1.1.7 variants. The 56-69-year group was small, and its depth increase did not reach significance, likely because of low power. Conclusions about previously exposed vaccinees are limited because only six or seven AZD1222 recipients were SARS-CoV-2 seropositive at baseline. After two AZD1222 doses, spike-specific TCR breadth and depth were significantly higher than at day 0 and than in MenACWY recipients.

The CDR3 regions of human TCRbeta chains were subjected to immunosequencing. The original methods were these. Repertoire TCRs were matched against a reference library of SARS-CoV-2-specific TCRs generated with the MIRA antigen-specificity platform. Breadth meant the fraction of unique TCRs that were SARS-CoV-2-associated, whereas depth meant the fraction of total T cells that were SARS-CoV-2-associated. Using the MIRA data, each spike-specific TCR was assigned both to the spike region to which the TCR was reactive and to a CD4 or CD8 class. Log10-transformed breadth and depth values were compared by one-way ANOVA with Sidak's multiple comparisons tests. What TCRdb holds here is the immuneACCESS table cut down to in-frame rearrangements. Part of the clones is not present; checked against another copy, under half of the missing clones reflect an unresolved V gene, and the others are unexplained. Clone size and the V and J calls come from that table; the DNA yielded D and trimming. For this sample the table gives about 140,000 clones, of which 80% to 95% were detected only once. Clones ranked in the top ten supply approximately 6.3% of the sample.

The intended sense of this specimen's time point label: about 28 days (+/-7) after the second vaccine dose. AZD1222 recipients with second doses at about 4 weeks or about 12 weeks were pooled, because spike-specific TCR depth and breadth did not differ between schedules. Vaccinee samples were obtained from the UK trials COV001 and COV002, which included a single-blind randomized controlled phase 2/3 trial of AZD1222 (ChAdOx1 nCoV-19) in healthy adults. Trial participant PBMC samples were collected at day 0 and day 28 after the second dose for TCRbeta chain sequencing. Recombination linked TRBV3-1 (or the pseudogene TRBV3-2) to TRBJ2-3; TRBD2 is a possible D gene, resting on 6 matching bases. The sequenced sample was peripheral blood, obtained 28 days after the second AZD1222 dose. The sequence derives from an adult who received the AZD1222 COVID-19 vaccine. The bases read TGTGCCAGCAGCCTCCAGCGGGCCACAGATACGCAGTATTTT. Its coded protein is CASSLQRATDTQYF.